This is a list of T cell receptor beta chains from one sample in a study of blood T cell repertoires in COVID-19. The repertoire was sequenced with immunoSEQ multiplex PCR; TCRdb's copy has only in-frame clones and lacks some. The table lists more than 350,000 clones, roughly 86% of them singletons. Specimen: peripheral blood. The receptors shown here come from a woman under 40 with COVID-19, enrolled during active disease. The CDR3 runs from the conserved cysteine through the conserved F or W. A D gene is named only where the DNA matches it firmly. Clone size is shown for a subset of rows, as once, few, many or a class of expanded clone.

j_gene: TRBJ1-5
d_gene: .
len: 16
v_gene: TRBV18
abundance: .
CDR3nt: TGTGCCAGCTCACCAGAGGAGTCCTGGAGCAATCAGCCCCAGCATTTT
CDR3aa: CASSPEESWSNQPQHF

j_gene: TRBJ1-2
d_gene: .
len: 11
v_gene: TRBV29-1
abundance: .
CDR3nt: TGCAGCGTTGTGGTAAACAGAGGCTACACCTTC
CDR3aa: CSVVVNRGYTF

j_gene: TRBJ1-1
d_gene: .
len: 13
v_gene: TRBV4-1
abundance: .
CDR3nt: TGCGCCAGCAGCCGCACCAGGGCCACTGAAGCTTTCTTT
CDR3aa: CASSRTRATEAFF

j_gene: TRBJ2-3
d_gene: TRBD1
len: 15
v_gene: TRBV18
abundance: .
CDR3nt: TGTGCCAGCTCGCACGACAGGGCTGAAACAGATACGCAGTATTTT
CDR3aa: CASSHDRAETDTQYF

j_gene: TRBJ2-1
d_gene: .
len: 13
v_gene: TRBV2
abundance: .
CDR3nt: TGTGCCAGCAGTGAAGCGCTTCGGGGTGAGCAGTTCTTC
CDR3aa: CASSEALRGEQFF

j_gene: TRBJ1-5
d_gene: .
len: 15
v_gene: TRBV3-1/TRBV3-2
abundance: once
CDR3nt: TGTGCCAGCAGCCTCGGACACTATAGCAATCAGCCCCAGCATTTT
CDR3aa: CASSLGHYSNQPQHF

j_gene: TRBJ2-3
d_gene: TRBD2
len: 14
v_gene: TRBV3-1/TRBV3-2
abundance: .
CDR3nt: TGTGCCAGCAGCCAGGGGAGGGGCGCAGATACGCAGTATTTT
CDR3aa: CASSQGRGADTQYF

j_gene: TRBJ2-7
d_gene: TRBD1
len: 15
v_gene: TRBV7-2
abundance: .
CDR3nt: TGTGCCAGCAGCTTAGACTTCAGGGGGCGCGGCGAGCAGTACTTC
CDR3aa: CASSLDFRGRGEQYF

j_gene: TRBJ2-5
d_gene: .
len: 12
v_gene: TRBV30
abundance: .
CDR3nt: TGTGCCTGGAGCACAGGGCGGGAGACCCAGTACTTC
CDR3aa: CAWSTGRETQYF

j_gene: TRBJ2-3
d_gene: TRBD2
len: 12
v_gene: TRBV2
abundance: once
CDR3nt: TGTGCCAGCAACCCGGGAGGAGATACGCAGTATTTT
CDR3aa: CASNPGGDTQYF

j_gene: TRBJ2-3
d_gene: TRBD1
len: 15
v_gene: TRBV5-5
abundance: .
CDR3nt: TGTGCCAGCAGCTCCGGTGACAGGGGGCCAGATACGCAGTATTTT
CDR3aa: CASSSGDRGPDTQYF

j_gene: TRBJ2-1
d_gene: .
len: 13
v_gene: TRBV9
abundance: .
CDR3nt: TGTGCCAGCAGCGTTGCGCGGTACAATGAGCAGTTCTTC
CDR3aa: CASSVARYNEQFF

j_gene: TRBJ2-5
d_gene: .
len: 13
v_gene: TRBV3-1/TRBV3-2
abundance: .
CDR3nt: TGTGCCAGCAGCCAGTATCCGGAGAAGACCCAGTACTTC
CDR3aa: CASSQYPEKTQYF

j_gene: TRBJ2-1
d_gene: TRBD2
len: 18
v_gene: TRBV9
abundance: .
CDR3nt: TGTGCCAGCAGCGTAGGGGCTAGCGGGAGGCTTCTTAACAATGAGCAGTTCTTC
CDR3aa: CASSVGASGRLLNNEQFF

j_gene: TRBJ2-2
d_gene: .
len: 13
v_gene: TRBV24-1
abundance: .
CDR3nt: TGTGCCACCCGGACACCGAACACCGGGGAGCTGTTTTTT
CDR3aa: CATRTPNTGELFF

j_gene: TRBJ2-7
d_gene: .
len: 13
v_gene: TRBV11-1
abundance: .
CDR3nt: TGTGCCAGCTCCCAGCGTTTCTCCTACGAGCAGTACTTC
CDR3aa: CASSQRFSYEQYF

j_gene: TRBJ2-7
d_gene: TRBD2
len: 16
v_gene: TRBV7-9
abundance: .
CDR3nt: TGTGCCAGCACCATAGGGGGAGCGGGAGGGGTCAACGAGCAGTACTTC
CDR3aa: CASTIGGAGGVNEQYF

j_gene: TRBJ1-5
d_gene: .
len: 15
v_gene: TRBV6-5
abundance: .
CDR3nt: TGTGCCAGCAGTTACTCGAACAGGCGCGATCAGCCCCAGCATTTT
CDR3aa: CASSYSNRRDQPQHF

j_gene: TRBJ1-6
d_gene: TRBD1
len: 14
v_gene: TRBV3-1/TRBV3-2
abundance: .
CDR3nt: TGTGCCAGCAGCCTCGGGACAGGGAATTCACCCCTCCACTTT
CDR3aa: CASSLGTGNSPLHF

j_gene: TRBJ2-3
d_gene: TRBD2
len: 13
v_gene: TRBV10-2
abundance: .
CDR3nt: TGCGCCTTCCGGACTAGCGGGACAGATACGCAGTATTTT
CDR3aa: CAFRTSGTDTQYF

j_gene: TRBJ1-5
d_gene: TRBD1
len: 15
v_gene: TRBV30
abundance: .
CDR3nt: TGTGCCTGGAGTCTCACGACAGGGGTCAATCAGCCCCAGCATTTT
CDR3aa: CAWSLTTGVNQPQHF

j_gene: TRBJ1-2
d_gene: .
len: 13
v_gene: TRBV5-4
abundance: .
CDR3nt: TGTGCCAGCAGCAATCGCGGGGTCTATGGCTACACCTTC
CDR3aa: CASSNRGVYGYTF

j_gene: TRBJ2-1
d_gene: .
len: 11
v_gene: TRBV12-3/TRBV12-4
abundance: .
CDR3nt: TGTGCCAGCAGTAATTTCTATGAGCAGTTCTTC
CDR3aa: CASSNFYEQFF

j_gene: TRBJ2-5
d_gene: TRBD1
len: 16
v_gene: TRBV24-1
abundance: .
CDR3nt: TGTGCCACCGCCCCTGGGCACACAGGGGGCGGTGAGACCCAGTACTTC
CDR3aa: CATAPGHTGGGETQYF

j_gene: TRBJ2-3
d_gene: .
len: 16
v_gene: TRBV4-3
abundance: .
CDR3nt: TGCGCCAGCAGCCAAGATCAAGACAGCCTAGTTGATACGCAGTATTTT
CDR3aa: CASSQDQDSLVDTQYF

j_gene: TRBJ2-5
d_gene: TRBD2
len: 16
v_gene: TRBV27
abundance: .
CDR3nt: TGTGCCAGCAGTTTAGGAGTAGCGGGGAACCAAGAGACCCAGTACTTC
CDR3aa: CASSLGVAGNQETQYF

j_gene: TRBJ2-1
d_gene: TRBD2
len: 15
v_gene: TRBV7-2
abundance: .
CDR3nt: TGTGCCAGCAGCTTAGCGTCTAGCGGGAGCAATGAGCAGTTCTTC
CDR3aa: CASSLASSGSNEQFF

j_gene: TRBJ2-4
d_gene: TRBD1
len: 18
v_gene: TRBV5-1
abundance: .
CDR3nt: TGCGCCAGCAGCTGGACAGGGGATCTCTCTCTAGCCAAAAACATTCAGTACTTC
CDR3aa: CASSWTGDLSLAKNIQYF

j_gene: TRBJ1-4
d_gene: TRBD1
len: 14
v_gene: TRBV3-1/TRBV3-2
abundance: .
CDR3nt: TGTGCCAGCAGCCATATGAGGGGGCTCGAAAAACTGTTTTTT
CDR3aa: CASSHMRGLEKLFF